Below are 18 T cell receptor beta chains sequenced from a single sample in a study of control samples from healthy donors and cancer patients (dated by TCRdb to the early 2020s). Library method: the immunoSEQ multiplex PCR assay. TCRdb provides this immuneACCESS table in a form limited to in-frame rearrangements. Some clones are lacking; in checked studies, under half of them reflect an unresolved V gene, and why the rest are absent is not known. The sample data list tens of thousands of clones, and roughly 82% of these were observed just once. Of the sample, around 9.1% falls within the top ten clones. The sequenced sample consisted of blood. The receptors shown here come from an older woman in good health.

The chain employs TRBV6-5 and TRBJ1-1, with D hard to call. Trimming cost V 4 bases and J 1 base, with 13 bases left between them. CDR1 and CDR2 from the germline V gene are MNHEY and SVGAGI. The CDR3 totals 15 residues. The CDR3 loop is CASSSDPTGNTEAFF. The CDR3 DNA reads TGTGCCAGCAGTTCCGACCCCACGGGGAACACTGAAGCTTTCTTT.

In its sample, this clone was seen once. The rearrangement uses TRBV6-5 and TRBJ2-5, with 11 bases that match TRBD2. Trimming took 7 bases from V and 11 from J; bases not matched to a gene: 12. This CDR3 comprises 14 residues. CDR1 MNHEY and CDR2 SVGAGI come from the germline V gene. CDR3 DNA: TGTGCCAGCACGACTAGCGGGATCCGTTATGGGCAGTACTTC. Amino acids: CASTTSGIRYGQYF.

The chain carries TRBV19 and TRBJ1-2; maybe TRBD1 (6 bases). The germline gives CDR1 LNHDA, CDR2 SQIVND (reference sequence). V was trimmed by 6 bases and J by 2 bases, leaving 13 bases between them. This CDR3 comprises 14 residues. The CDR3 nucleotides read TGTGCCAGTAGAAACGACAGGACGAACTATGGCTACACCTTC. It codes for CASRNDRTNYGYTF.

The chain carries TRBV5-1 and TRBJ2-1; D remains ambiguous. CDR3 length equals 13 residues. Trimming pared 4 bases from V and 9 bases from J, leaving 14 bases between. The germline V gene encodes CDR1 SGHRS and CDR2 YFSETQ. Here the CDR3 DNA reads TGCGCCAGCAGCGGACCGCTGGGCACTGAGCAGTTCTTC. Translated, it gives CASSGPLGTEQFF.

The V and J genes are TRBV5-1 and TRBJ2-7; D not resolved. The CDR3 is made up of 15 amino acids. Germline loops: CDR1 SGHRS, CDR2 YFSETQ. V shed 1 base and J shed 2 bases, with 13 bases lying between them. The CDR3 nucleotides read TGCGCCAGCAGCTTGATCGTGACGGCTACCTACGAGCAGTACTTC. This gives the protein CASSLIVTATYEQYF.

CDR3 protein: CSARSGFEQYF. For the CDR3, the DNA is TGCAGTGCTAGATCAGGGTTCGAGCAGTACTTC. The chain combines TRBV20-1 with TRBJ2-7; D might be TRBD1 (5 bases). The V end lost 2 bases, the J end lost 6 bases, and 8 bases lay between the germline ends. The germline V gene encodes CDR1 DFQATT and CDR2 SNEGSKA (reference sequence). This CDR3 is 11 amino acids long.

The chain carries TRBV6-2 or TRBV6-3 and TRBJ1-5, with unresolved D. The V gene's germline CDR1 is MNHEY and CDR2 SVGEGT. Trimming pared 5 bases from V and 1 base from J, leaving 6 bases between. This CDR3 has 13 residues. Here the CDR3 reads CASSHGSNQPQHF. The CDR3 nucleotides are TGTGCCAGCAGTCACGGGAGCAATCAGCCCCAGCATTTT.

This clone occurred once. The V call is TRBV2, the J call TRBJ2-5; no definite D call. V dropped 8 bases and J dropped 2 bases, with 9 bases sitting between them. Germline V CDR1 and CDR2: SNHLY, FYNNEI. The CDR3 is made up of 12 amino acids. CDR3 in DNA: TGTGCCAGCCGAGTGGGTCAAGAGACCCAGTACTTC. This gives the protein CASRVGQETQYF.

The V and J genes are TRBV5-1 and TRBJ2-3; 14 bases fit TRBD2. The germline V gene has CDR1 SGHRS and CDR2 YFSETQ. The trim removed 4 bases at V and 3 bases at J, leaving 7 bases unmatched. This CDR3 has 17 amino acids. CDR3 sequence reads: CASSPGLAGGRTDTQYF. DNA for the CDR3: TGCGCCAGCAGCCCAGGACTAGCGGGAGGACGAACAGATACGCAGTATTTT.

V usage is TRBV27 and J usage is TRBJ1-2; perhaps TRBD1 as D (6 bases). CDR3 length: 14 residues. Trimming cost V 3 bases and J 7 bases, with 15 bases left between them. Germline V CDR1 and CDR2: MNHEY, SMNVEV (reference sequence). The CDR3 here is CASSFLRGGAGYTF. The DNA of the CDR3 is TGTGCCAGCAGTTTTTTACGAGGGGGTGCTGGCTACACCTTC.

This clone was counted between two and nine times. V usage is TRBV7-8 and J usage is TRBJ2-7; no reliable D call. V shed 1 base and J shed 3 bases, with 13 bases lying between them. CDR3 size: 15 residues. CDR1 SGHVS and CDR2 FQNEAQ come from the germline V gene. CDR3 coding DNA: TGTGCCAGCAGCTTAGGCGGTACAAGATTCTACGAGCAGTACTTC. Encoded protein: CASSLGGTRFYEQYF.

Only a few counts were recorded for this clone. V and J are TRBV18 and TRBJ1-6, with a tentative D call TRBD1 (6 bases). There are 15 residues in the CDR3. V lost 2 bases to trimming and J lost 11 bases, with 16 bases between them. Per germline, CDR1 KGHSH and CDR2 LQKENI. CDR3 in amino acids: CASSPAHRESAPLHF. In DNA form, the CDR3 reads TGTGCCAGCTCACCAGCCCACAGGGAATCAGCACCCCTCCACTTT.

V usage is TRBV29-1 and J usage is TRBJ1-5, with D possibly TRBD1 on 5 matching bases. The CDR3 extends over 13 amino acids. Germline V gene data show CDR1 as SQVTM and CDR2 as ANQGSEA. Trimming shortened V by 6 bases and J by 5 bases, and 14 bases separated the two germline ends. The chain's CDR3 is CSVAVGRDQPQHF. CDR3 DNA: TGCAGCGTCGCTGTGGGGCGGGATCAGCCCCAGCATTTT.

The V gene is TRBV27, the J gene TRBJ2-1, with 7 nucleotides matching TRBD2. V dropped 5 bases and J dropped 0; count of bases not matched to a gene: 7. CDR1 and CDR2 (germline): MNHEY, SMNVEV (reference sequence). CDR3 size: 16 residues. CDR3 in amino acids: CASSLEGRGSYNEQFF. The CDR3, as DNA: TGTGCCAGCAGTCTCGAGGGGAGGGGCTCCTACAATGAGCAGTTCTTC.

The chain couples TRBV3-1 (or the pseudogene TRBV3-2) to TRBJ1-2, with TRBD1 as a possible D gene (5 bases). This CDR3 has 14 amino acids. V lost 4 bases, J lost 4 bases, and 13 bases lay in between. Germline assignment: CDR1 LGHDT and CDR2 YNNKEL (reference sequence). The CDR3 loop is CASSPPGATYGYTF. The CDR3 nucleotides are TGTGCCAGCAGCCCCCCCGGGGCGACCTATGGCTACACCTTC.

The sample holds one count of this clone. V is TRBV5-1 and J is TRBJ1-1; D gene unclear. The CDR3 totals 14 residues. Trimming removed 0 bases from V and 1 base from J, with 7 bases in between. Germline assignment: CDR1 SGHRS and CDR2 YFSETQ. CDR3 loop: CASSLGPQNTEAFF. CDR3 sequence (DNA): TGCGCCAGCAGCTTGGGTCCGCAGAACACTGAAGCTTTCTTT.

V gene TRBV28 combines with J gene TRBJ2-4; D could derive from TRBD1 or TRBD2 (5 bases each). CDR1 and CDR2 from the germline V gene are MDHEN and SYDVKM. This CDR3 is 15 amino acids long. Deletions cut 4 bases from V and 1 base from J, with 11 bases between. CDR3 nucleotide sequence: TGTGCCAGCAGTTCAGCAGGGACGGCCAAAAACATTCAGTACTTC. Residues: CASSSAGTAKNIQYF.

This clone appeared a single time. This chain uses TRBV6-2 or TRBV6-3 with TRBJ2-1; 9 bases align to TRBD2. The germline V gene has CDR1 MNHEY and CDR2 SVGEGT. The CDR3 is 18 residues long. With V trimmed by 2 bases and J by 1 base, 9 bases remained unmatched. Written as DNA, the CDR3 is TGTGCCAGCAGTTACCCCGGTGGGCTAGCGGGGTCCTACAATGAGCAGTTCTTC. Its protein product is CASSYPGGLAGSYNEQFF.